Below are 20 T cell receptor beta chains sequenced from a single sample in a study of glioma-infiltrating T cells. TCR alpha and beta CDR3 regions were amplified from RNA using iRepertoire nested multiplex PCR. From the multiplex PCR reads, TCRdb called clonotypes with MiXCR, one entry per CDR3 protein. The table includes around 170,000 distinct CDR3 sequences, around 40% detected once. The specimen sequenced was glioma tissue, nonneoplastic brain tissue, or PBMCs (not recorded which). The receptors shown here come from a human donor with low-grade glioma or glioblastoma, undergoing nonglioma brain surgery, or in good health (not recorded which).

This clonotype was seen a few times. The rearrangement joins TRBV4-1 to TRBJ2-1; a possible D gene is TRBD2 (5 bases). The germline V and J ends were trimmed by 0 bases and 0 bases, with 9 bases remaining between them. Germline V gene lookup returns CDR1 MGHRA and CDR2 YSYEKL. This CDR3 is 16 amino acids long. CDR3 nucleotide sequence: TGCGCCAGCAGCCAAGAGTGGGAGAGCTCCTACAATGAGCAGTTCTTC. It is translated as CASSQEWESSYNEQFF.

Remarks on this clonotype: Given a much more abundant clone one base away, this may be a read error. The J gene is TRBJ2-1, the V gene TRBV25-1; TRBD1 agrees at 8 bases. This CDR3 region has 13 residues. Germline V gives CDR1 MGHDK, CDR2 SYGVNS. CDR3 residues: CASSADRENGQFF. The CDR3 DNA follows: TGTGCCAGCAGTGCGGACAGGGAAAATGGGCAGTTCTTC.

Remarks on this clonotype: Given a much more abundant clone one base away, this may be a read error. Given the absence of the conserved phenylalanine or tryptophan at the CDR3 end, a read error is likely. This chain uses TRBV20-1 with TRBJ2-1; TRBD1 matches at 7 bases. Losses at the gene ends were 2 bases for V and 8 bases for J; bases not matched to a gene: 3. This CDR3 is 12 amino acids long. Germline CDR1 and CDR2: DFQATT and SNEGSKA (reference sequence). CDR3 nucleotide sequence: TGCAGTGCTAGACCTACAGGGGATGAGCAGTTCTCC. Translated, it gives CSARPTGDEQFS.

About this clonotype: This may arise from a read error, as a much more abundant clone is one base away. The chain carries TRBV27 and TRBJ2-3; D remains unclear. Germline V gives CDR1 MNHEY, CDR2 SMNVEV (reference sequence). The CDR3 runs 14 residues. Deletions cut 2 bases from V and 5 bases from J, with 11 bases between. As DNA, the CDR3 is TGTGCCAGCAGTTTAGGTAGTAAGCGAGATACGCAGTATTTT. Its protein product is CASSLGSKRDTQYF.

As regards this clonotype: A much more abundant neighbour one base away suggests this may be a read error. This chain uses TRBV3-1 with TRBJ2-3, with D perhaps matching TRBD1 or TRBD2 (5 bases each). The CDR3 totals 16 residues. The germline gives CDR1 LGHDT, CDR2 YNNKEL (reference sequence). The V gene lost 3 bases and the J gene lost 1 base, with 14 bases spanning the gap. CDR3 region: CASSHRCRGGTDTQYF. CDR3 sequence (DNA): TGTGCCAGCAGCCATCGATGCCGAGGGGGCACAGATACGCAGTATTTT.

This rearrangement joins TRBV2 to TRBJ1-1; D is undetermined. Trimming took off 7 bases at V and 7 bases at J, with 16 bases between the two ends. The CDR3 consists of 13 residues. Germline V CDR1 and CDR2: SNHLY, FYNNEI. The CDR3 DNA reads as TGTGCCAGCAATCCTTCGGACTTCGATGAAGCTTTCTTT. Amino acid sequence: CASNPSDFDEAFF.

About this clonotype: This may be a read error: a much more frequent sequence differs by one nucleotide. CDR3 coding DNA: TGTGCCACCAGCAGAGATAGGTGGAAAGTTTCCTACAATGAGCAGTTCTTC. This codes for CATSRDRWKVSYNEQFF. This sequence joins TRBV15 and TRBJ2-1; D is uncertain. Trimming took 0 bases from V and 1 from J, leaving 13 bases between them. The CDR3 sequence is 17 residues long. Germline V gene sequence: CDR1 LNHNV, CDR2 YYDKDF (reference sequence). Drawing the rest from reference TRBV15 and TRBJ2-1, the complete variable domain is DAMVIQNPRYQVTQFGKPVTLSCSQTLNHNVMYWYQQKSSQAPKLLFHYYDKDFNNEADTPDNFQSRRPNTSFCFLDIRSPGLGDTAMYLCATSRDRWKVSYNEQFFGPGTRLTVL.

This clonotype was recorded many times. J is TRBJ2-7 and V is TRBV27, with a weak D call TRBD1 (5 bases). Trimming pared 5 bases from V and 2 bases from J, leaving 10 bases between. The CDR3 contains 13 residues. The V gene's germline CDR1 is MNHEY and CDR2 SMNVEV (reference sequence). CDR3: CASSPTVTYEQYF. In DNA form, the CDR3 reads TGTGCCAGCAGTCCGACAGTTACCTACGAGCAGTACTTC.

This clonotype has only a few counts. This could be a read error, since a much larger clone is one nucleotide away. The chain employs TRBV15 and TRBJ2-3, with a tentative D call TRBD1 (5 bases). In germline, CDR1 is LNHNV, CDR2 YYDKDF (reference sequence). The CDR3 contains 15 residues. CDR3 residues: CATRRETAGTDTQYF. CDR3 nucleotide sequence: TGTGCCACCAGAAGAGAGACAGCCGGCACAGATACGCAGTATTTT.

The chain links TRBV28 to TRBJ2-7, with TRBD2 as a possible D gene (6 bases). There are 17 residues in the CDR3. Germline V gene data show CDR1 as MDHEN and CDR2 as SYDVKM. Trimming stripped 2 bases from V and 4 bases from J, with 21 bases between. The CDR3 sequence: CASSLDHPGRGTYEQYF. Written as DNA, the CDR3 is TGTGCCAGCAGTTTAGATCACCCGGGACGGGGGACGTACGAGCAGTACTTC.

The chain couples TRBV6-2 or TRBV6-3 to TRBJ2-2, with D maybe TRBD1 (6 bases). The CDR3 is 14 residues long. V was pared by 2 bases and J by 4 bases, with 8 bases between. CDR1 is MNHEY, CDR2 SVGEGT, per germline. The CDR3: CASSYGTPTGELFF. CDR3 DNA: TGTGCCAGCAGTTACGGGACACCCACCGGGGAGCTGTTTTTT.

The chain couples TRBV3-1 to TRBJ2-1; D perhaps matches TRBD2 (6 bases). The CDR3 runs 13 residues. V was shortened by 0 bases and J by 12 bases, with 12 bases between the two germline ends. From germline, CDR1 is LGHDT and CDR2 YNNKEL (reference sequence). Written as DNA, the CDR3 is TGTGCCAGCAGCCAAGAGGAGGGGAGGCCGCAGTTCTTC. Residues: CASSQEEGRPQFF.

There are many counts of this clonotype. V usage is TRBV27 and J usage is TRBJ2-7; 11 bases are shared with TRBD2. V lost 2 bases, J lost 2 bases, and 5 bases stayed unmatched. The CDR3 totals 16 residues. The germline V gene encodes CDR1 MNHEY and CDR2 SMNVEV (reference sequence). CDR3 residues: CASSLEGTSGTYEQYF. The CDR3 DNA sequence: TGTGCCAGCAGTTTAGAAGGGACTAGCGGTACCTACGAGCAGTACTTC.

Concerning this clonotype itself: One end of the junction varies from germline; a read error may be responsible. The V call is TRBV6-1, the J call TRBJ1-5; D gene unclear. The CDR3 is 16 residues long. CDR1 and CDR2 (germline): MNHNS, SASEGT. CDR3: CTSSEAGGGINQTQHF. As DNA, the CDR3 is TGTACCAGCAGTGAAGCGGGTGGAGGCATAAATCAGACCCAGCATTTT.

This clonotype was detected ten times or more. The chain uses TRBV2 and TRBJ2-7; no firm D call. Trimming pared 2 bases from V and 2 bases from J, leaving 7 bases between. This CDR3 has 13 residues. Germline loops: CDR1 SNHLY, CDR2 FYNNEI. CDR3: CASSETSAYEQYF. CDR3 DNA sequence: TGTGCCAGCAGTGAAACATCCGCCTACGAGCAGTACTTC. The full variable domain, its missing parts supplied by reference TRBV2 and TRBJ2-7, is EPEVTQTPSHQVTQMGQEVILRCVPISNHLYFYWYRQILGQKVEFLVSFYNNEISEKSEIFDDQFSVERPDGSNFTLKIRSTKLEDSAMYFCASSETSAYEQYFGPGTRLTVT.

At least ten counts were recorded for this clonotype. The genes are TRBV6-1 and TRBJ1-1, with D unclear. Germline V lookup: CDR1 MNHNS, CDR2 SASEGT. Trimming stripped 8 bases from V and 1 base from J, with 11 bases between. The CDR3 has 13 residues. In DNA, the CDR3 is TGTGCCAGCCATATGTCGTGGAACACTGAAGCTTTCTTT. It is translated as CASHMSWNTEAFF.

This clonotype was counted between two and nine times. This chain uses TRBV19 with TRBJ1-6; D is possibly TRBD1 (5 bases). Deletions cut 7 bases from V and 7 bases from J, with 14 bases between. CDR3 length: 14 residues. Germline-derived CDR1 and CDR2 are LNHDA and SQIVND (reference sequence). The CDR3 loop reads CASNVRAGNSPLHF. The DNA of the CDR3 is TGTGCCAGTAATGTGAGGGCAGGGAATTCACCCCTCCACTTT.

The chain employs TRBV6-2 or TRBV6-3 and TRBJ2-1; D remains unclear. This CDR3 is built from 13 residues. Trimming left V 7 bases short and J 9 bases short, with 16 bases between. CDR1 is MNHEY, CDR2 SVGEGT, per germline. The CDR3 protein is CASIVRMASEQFF. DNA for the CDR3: TGTGCCAGCATTGTCAGGATGGCCAGTGAGCAGTTCTTC.

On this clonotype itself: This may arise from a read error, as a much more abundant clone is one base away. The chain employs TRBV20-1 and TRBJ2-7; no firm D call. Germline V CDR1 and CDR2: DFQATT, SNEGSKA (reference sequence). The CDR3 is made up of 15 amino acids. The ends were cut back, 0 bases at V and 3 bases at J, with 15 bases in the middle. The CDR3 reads CSARDLVGIGYEQYF. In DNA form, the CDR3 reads TGCAGTGCTAGAGATCTTGTGGGGATTGGCTACGAGCAGTACTTC.

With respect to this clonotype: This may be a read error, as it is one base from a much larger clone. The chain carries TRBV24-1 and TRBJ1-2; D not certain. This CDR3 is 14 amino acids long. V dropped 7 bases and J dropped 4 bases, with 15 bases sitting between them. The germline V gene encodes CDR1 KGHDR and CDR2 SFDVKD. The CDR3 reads CATRPGPMAYGYTF. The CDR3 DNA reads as TGTGCCACCAGACCTGGCCCTATGGCCTATGGCTACACCTTC.